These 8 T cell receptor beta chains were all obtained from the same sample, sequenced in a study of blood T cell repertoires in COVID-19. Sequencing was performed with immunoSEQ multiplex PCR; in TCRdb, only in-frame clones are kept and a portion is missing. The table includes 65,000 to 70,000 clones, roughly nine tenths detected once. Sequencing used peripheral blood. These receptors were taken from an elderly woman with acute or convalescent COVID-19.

Written as DNA, the CDR3 is TGTGCCAGCAGCACGGGCGGGGGGCCCTACGAGCAGTACTTC. Amino acid sequence: CASSTGGGPYEQYF. The V gene is TRBV28, the J gene TRBJ2-7; 8 bases agree with TRBD2. Germline V gene lookup returns CDR1 MDHEN and CDR2 SYDVKM. The CDR3 has 14 residues. J gave up 2 bases and V 6 bases, and 6 bases lay outside the gene matches.

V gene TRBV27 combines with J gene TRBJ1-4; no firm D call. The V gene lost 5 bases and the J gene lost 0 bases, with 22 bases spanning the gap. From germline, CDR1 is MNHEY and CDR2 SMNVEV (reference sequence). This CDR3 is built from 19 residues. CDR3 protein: CASSRRGGQRVATNEKLFF. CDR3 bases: TGTGCCAGCAGTCGGCGGGGAGGGCAACGAGTTGCAACTAATGAAAAACTGTTTTTT.

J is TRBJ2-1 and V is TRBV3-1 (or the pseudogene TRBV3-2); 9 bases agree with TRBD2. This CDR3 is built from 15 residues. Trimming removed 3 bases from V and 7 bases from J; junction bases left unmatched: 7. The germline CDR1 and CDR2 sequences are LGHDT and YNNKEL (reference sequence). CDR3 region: CASSQRGGLGNEQFF. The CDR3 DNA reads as TGTGCCAGCAGCCAGCGGGGGGGCTTGGGAAATGAGCAGTTCTTC.

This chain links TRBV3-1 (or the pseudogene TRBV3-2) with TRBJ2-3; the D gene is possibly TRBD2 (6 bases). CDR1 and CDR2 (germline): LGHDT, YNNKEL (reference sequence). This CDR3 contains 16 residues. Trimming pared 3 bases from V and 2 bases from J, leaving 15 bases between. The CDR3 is CASSQTSAGNTDTQYF. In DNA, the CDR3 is TGTGCCAGCAGCCAGACCTCGGCGGGGAACACAGATACGCAGTATTTT.

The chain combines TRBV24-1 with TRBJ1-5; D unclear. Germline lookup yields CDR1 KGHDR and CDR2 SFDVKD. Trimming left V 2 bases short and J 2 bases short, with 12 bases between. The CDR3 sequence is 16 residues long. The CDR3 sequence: CATSDSRRGGNQPQHF. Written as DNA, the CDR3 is TGTGCCACCAGTGATTCAAGGCGAGGCGGCAATCAGCCCCAGCATTTT.

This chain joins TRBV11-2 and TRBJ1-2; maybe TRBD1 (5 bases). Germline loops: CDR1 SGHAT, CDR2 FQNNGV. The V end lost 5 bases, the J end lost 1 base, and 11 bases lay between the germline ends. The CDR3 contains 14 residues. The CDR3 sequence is CASSPGRGNYGYTF. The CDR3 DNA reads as TGTGCCAGCAGCCCAGGGCGGGGTAACTATGGCTACACCTTC.

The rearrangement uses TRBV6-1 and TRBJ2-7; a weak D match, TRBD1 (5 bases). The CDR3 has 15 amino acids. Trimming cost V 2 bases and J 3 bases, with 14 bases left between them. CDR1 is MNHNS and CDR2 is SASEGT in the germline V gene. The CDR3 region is CASSEPFQGIYEQYF. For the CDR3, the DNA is TGTGCCAGCAGTGAACCGTTCCAGGGAATCTACGAGCAGTACTTC.

The CDR3 reads CAIRGSSGANVLTF. CDR3 DNA: TGTGCCATCAGGGGGAGCTCTGGGGCCAACGTCCTGACTTTC. The rearrangement uses TRBV10-3 and TRBJ2-6; D perhaps matches TRBD2 (5 bases). This CDR3 contains 14 residues. Per the germline V gene, CDR1 is ENHRY and CDR2 is SYGVKD. V was shortened by 6 bases and J by 0 bases, with 6 bases between the two germline ends.